This TCR beta chain was recovered during a study of control samples from healthy donors and cancer patients. The assay was immunoSEQ multiplex PCR, and TCRdb's table has in-frame clones only and misses some. The sample carries about 150,000 clones, 90% to 95% recorded once. This CDR3 comprises 16 residues. Germline CDR1 MGHDK, CDR2 SYGVNS. Trimming cost V 1 base and J 2 bases, with 14 bases left between them. The sequenced sample consisted of blood. The chain recombines TRBV25-1 with TRBJ2-5; D is uncertain. This clonotype originated in a young woman in good health. In nucleotides, the CDR3 is TGTGCCAGCAGTGAATTATCCACACCTCGACAAGAGACCCAGTACTTC. Translating it yields CASSELSTPRQETQYF. The full variable domain, completed using reference TRBV25-1 and TRBJ2-5, is EADIYQTPRYLVIGTGKKITLECSQTMGHDKMYWYQQDPGMELHLIHYSYGVNSTEKGDLSSESTVSRIRTEHFPLTLESARPSHTSQYLCASSELSTPRQETQYFGPGTRLLVL.